A single T cell receptor (beta chain) is shown here with its context. Its antigen is unknown. Here immunoSEQ multiplex PCR was the method, and the copy in TCRdb shows in-frame clones only, minus some. The sample includes some 20,000 clones, over 65% seen only once; the top ten take approximately 3.7%. The CDR3 consists of 15 residues. V was pared by 6 bases and J by 8 bases, with 19 bases between. Germline CDR1 reads MGHDK; CDR2 reads SYGVNS. This specimen belongs to a study of chemoradiotherapy in HPV16-positive cancers. The study, taken as a whole, reports: Candidate HPV-specific clones and E7-related TCR motifs grew in tumor during treatment.

The source is a human donor with HPV-associated anogenital cancer. The material sequenced was blood, taken from a patient who underwent chemoradiotherapy. V and J are TRBV25-1 and TRBJ2-2; D is possibly TRBD2 (5 bases). The CDR3: CASSRNTDGIGELFF. The CDR3 nucleotides are TGTGCCAGCAGCCGAAATACGGACGGGATAGGGGAGCTGTTTTTT.